This passage covers 15 T cell receptor beta chains from one sample sequenced in a study of T-cell memory formation after mild COVID-19. One entry per CDR3 protein, called by TCRdb with MiXCR from the 5' RACE reads. The sample records roughly 190,000 distinct CDR3 sequences, roughly 30% being singletons. Sequencing was done on a sample of PBMCs or a T cell subset sorted from them (not recorded which). The receptors were gathered from an adult woman who had mild COVID-19 (a few samples of this study predate the infection). Cell type and time point are not known.

This clonotype was recorded a few times. The genes are TRBV18 and TRBJ2-1, with TRBD2 matching over 12 bases. There are 16 residues in the CDR3. CDR1 is KGHSH and CDR2 is LQKENI in the germline V gene. V gave up 3 bases and J gave up 4 bases; unmatched junction bases: 4. The CDR3 reads CASSPGTSGLYNEQFF. CDR3 nucleotides: TGTGCCAGCTCACCCGGGACTAGCGGGTTATACAATGAGCAGTTCTTC.

This clonotype was counted a few times. The rearrangement links TRBV11-2 to TRBJ2-2; 7 bases agree with TRBD1. Germline CDR1 SGHAT, CDR2 FQNNGV. The CDR3 length is 16 residues. V lost 3 bases and J lost 4; bases outside the gene matches: 8. The CDR3 nucleotides are TGTGCCAGCAGCTTCATGAGGGGGCCGACCACCGGGGAGCTGTTTTTT. Its translation is CASSFMRGPTTGELFF.

This clonotype has at least ten counts. The chain carries TRBV20-1 and TRBJ2-5; tentatively, D is TRBD2 (6 bases). The ends were cut back, 0 bases at V and 0 bases at J, with 17 bases in the middle. The CDR3 has 17 amino acids. Per germline, CDR1 DFQATT and CDR2 SNEGSKA (reference sequence). The DNA of the CDR3 is TGCAGTGCTAGAGATCTTTGGAGGGAACAGAACCAAGAGACCCAGTACTTC. It translates to CSARDLWREQNQETQYF.

This rearrangement joins TRBV19 to TRBJ1-5; TRBD1 matches 7 bases. Per the germline V gene, CDR1 is LNHDA and CDR2 is SQIVND (reference sequence). Trimming removed 1 base from V and 0 bases from J; junction bases left unmatched: 6. The CDR3 runs to 17 residues. This CDR3 reads CASSIGRGVDSNQPQHF. The DNA for the CDR3 is TGTGCCAGTAGTATAGGCAGGGGGGTTGATAGCAATCAGCCCCAGCATTTT.

The V call is TRBV7-3, the J call TRBJ2-7; weak D call: TRBD2 (5 bases). CDR3 length: 15 amino acids. The germline gives CDR1 SGHTA, CDR2 FQGTGA. Deletions cut 5 bases from V and 3 bases from J, with 17 bases between. The DNA for the CDR3 is TGTGCCAGCAGCCCAACAGTGGGAGTTCGCTACGAGCAGTACTTC. Residues: CASSPTVGVRYEQYF.

This clonotype occurred a few times. The V call is TRBV7-3, the J call TRBJ2-3; D ambiguous. The CDR3 has 15 residues. Germline values: CDR1 SGHTA, CDR2 FQGTGA. V gave up 5 bases and J gave up 0 bases, with 12 bases separating them. The CDR3 spells CASSQAVTSTDTQYF. The CDR3 bases are TGTGCCAGCAGCCAAGCAGTGACTAGCACAGATACGCAGTATTTT. Full variable domain (outside the CDR3, taken from reference TRBV7-3 and TRBJ2-3): GAGVSQTPSNKVTEKGKYVELRCDPISGHTALYWYRQSLGQGPEFLIYFQGTGAADDSGLPNDRFFAVRPEGSVSTLKIQRTERGDSAVYLCASSQAVTSTDTQYFGPGTRLTVL.

This clonotype was counted between two and nine times. This sequence joins TRBV7-9 and TRBJ2-1, with 12 bases identical to TRBD2. Per germline, CDR1 SEHNR and CDR2 FQNEAQ (reference sequence). The CDR3 extends over 18 amino acids. The trim removed 5 bases at V and 8 bases at J, leaving 16 bases unmatched. This CDR3 reads CASSATRALAGGRHEQFF. The CDR3 DNA is TGTGCCAGCAGCGCGACCCGGGCGCTAGCGGGGGGGCGACATGAGCAGTTCTTC.

This clonotype turned up a few times. The V call is TRBV9, the J call TRBJ1-2; no clear D. The CDR3 covers 13 residues. The V gene's germline CDR1 is SGDLS and CDR2 YYNGEE. V lost 0 bases to trimming and J lost 5 bases, with 8 bases between them. In DNA form, the CDR3 reads TGTGCCAGCAGCGTAGAGACGGGGTATGGCTACACCTTC. Translating gives CASSVETGYGYTF.

This clonotype occurred a few times. The chain uses TRBV7-2 and TRBJ1-5, with no clear D. Looked up from germline, CDR1 is SGHTA and CDR2 is FQGNSA. V was pared by 5 bases and J by 1 base, with 12 bases between. The CDR3 has 15 residues. CDR3 coding DNA: TGTGCCAGCAGCCTCCAAGCGGGGAGCAATCAGCCCCAGCATTTT. Its translation is CASSLQAGSNQPQHF. Full variable domain (missing parts from reference TRBV7-2 and TRBJ1-5): GAGVSQSPSNKVTEKGKDVELRCDPISGHTALYWYRQSLGQGLEFLIYFQGNSAPDKSGLPSDRFSAERTGGSVSTLTIQRTQQEDSAVYLCASSLQAGSNQPQHFGDGTRLSIL.

The V and J genes are TRBV12-3 or TRBV12-4 and TRBJ1-1; D may be TRBD1 (5 bases). V was cut by 5 bases and J by 6 bases, with 13 bases left in between. The CDR3 has 13 residues. CDR3 nucleotide sequence: TGTGCCAGCAGTGACGGGACTGCCCCTGAAGCTTTCTTT. Translating it yields CASSDGTAPEAFF.

In its sample, this clonotype was seen a few times. The chain couples TRBV20-1 to TRBJ2-3; 8 nucleotides align to TRBD2. CDR1 is DFQATT and CDR2 is SNEGSKA in the germline V gene (reference sequence). The CDR3 covers 13 residues. Trimming cost V 8 bases and J 4 bases; bases outside gene matches: 8. CDR3 nucleotide sequence: TGCAGTCCCGTCAGCGGGGGTTCAGATACGCAGTATTTT. Translated: CSPVSGGSDTQYF.

The table lists this clonotype with a few counts. The chain combines TRBV7-9 with TRBJ2-2, with no clear D. The length of the CDR3 is 16 residues. V lost 1 base and J lost 0, with 9 bases in between. Per the germline V gene, CDR1 is SEHNR and CDR2 is FQNEAQ (reference sequence). The CDR3 DNA follows: TGTGCCAGCAGCTTAGTGACCGGCTCGAACACCGGGGAGCTGTTTTTT. It is translated as CASSLVTGSNTGELFF.

There are a few counts of this clonotype. This chain links TRBV7-9 with TRBJ2-1; 8 positions match TRBD2. The junction had 15 bases not matched to a gene; V was cut back by 5 bases and J by 15 bases. CDR3 length: 14 amino acids. The germline gives CDR1 SEHNR, CDR2 FQNEAQ (reference sequence). This CDR3 reads CASSLGQLAGGLFF. In DNA form, the CDR3 reads TGTGCCAGCAGCCTAGGCCAGCTAGCGGGCGGTTTGTTCTTC.

The rearrangement joins TRBV7-9 to TRBJ2-7; the match to TRBD2 covers 8 bases. Germline-derived CDR1 and CDR2 are SEHNR and FQNEAQ (reference sequence). The CDR3 is 16 amino acids. Trimming removed 3 bases from V and 4 bases from J; junction bases left unmatched: 11. CDR3 in amino acids: CASSFESGRRVYEQYF. CDR3 coding DNA: TGTGCCAGCAGCTTCGAAAGCGGGAGAAGAGTATACGAGCAGTACTTC.

This clonotype was counted at least ten times. The V gene is TRBV4-1, the J gene TRBJ1-2; D is unclear. The CDR3 spans 17 residues. Trimming pared 0 bases from V and 7 bases from J, leaving 21 bases between. Per the germline V gene, CDR1 is MGHRA and CDR2 is YSYEKL. The CDR3 reads CASSQDLSPASWGGYTF. CDR3 coding DNA: TGCGCCAGCAGCCAAGACCTTTCGCCTGCCAGTTGGGGTGGCTACACCTTC.